This T cell receptor (beta chain) comes out of a study of control samples from healthy donors and cancer patients (dated by TCRdb to about 2020). The library was obtained by the immunoSEQ multiplex PCR assay. As stored in TCRdb, this immuneACCESS dataset retains in-frame rearrangements with V and J assigned. A fraction of the clones does not appear; measured against another copy, unresolved V genes explain less than half of the discrepancy, and the remainder lacks a known reason. The sample yields some 96,000 clones; more than 85% were counted once. The ten largest clones add up to approximately 7.9% of the sample. A remark on this clone: This receptor's antigen is unknown. No clone much larger than this one lies a single base away; base qualities are absent.

CDR1 and CDR2 are read off the germline V gene as MNHEY and SVGAGI. The CDR3 goes from the cysteine to the phenylalanine over 12 residues. Just CDR3 DNA is preserved here, 36 bases in frame from base 1. After removal of 9 bases from V and 4 bases from J, the junction retains 3 bases not matched to a gene. The receptor comes from a man between 18 and 29 years old in good health. The material sequenced was blood. The chain is assembled from TRBV6-5 and TRBJ2-1, and 7 junction bases match TRBD1. Read as DNA, the sequence is TGTGCCAGTAAACAGGGGTACAATGAGCAGTTCTTC. It encodes CASKQGYNEQFF.